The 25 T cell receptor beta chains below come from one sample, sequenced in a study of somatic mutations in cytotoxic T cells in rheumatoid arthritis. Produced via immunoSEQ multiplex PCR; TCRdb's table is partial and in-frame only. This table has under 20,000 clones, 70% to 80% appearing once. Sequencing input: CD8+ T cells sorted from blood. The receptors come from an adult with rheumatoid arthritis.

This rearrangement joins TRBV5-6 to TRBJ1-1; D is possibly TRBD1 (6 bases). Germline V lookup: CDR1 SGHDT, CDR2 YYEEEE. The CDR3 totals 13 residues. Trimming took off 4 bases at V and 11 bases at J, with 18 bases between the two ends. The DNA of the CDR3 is TGTGCCAGCAGCCCTGGGACACATCTCTCGGCTTTCTTT. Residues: CASSPGTHLSAFF.

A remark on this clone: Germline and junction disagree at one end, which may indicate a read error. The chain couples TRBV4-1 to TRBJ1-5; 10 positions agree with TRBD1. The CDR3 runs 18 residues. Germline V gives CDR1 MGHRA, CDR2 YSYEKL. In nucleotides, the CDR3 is TGCGCCAGCAGCGAAGACTATGGACCGGGACAGGGGTATCAGCCCCAGCATTTT. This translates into CASSEDYGPGQGYQPQHF.

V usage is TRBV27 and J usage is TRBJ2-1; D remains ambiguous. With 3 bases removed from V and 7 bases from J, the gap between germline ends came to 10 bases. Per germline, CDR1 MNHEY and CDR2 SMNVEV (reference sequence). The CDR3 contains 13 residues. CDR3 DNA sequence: TGTGCCAGCAGTTTTAATGGGTTGAATGAGCAGTTCTTC. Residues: CASSFNGLNEQFF.

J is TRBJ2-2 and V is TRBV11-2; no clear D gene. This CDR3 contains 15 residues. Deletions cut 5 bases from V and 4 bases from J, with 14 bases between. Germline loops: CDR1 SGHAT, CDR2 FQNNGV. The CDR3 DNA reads TGTGCCAGCAGCCTTCGGTCGGTGATCACCGGGGAGCTGTTTTTT. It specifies CASSLRSVITGELFF.

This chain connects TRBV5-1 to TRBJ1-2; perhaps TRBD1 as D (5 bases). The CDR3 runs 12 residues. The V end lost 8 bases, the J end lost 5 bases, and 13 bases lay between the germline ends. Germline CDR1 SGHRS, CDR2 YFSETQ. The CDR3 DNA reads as TGCGCCAGACCTTGGGACTTGTATGGCTACACCTTC. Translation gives CARPWDLYGYTF.

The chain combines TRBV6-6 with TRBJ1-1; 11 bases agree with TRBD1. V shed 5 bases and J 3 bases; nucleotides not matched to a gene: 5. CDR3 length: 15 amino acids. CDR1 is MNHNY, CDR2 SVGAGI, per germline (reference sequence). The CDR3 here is CASSRWTGGYTEAFF. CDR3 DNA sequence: TGTGCCAGCAGTCGATGGACAGGGGGCTACACTGAAGCTTTCTTT.

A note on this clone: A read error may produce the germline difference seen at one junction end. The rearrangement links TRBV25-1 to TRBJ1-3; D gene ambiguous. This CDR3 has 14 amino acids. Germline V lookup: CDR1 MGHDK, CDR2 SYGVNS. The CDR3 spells CTSSSGISGNTIYF. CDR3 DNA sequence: TGTACCAGCAGTTCAGGTATCTCTGGAAACACCATATATTTT.

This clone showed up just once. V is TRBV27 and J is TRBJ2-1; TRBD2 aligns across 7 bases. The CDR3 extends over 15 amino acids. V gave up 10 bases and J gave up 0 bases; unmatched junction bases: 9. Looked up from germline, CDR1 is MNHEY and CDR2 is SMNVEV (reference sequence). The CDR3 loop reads CATCAGDYSYNEQFF. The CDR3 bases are TGTGCCACCTGCGCGGGGGACTACTCCTACAATGAGCAGTTCTTC.

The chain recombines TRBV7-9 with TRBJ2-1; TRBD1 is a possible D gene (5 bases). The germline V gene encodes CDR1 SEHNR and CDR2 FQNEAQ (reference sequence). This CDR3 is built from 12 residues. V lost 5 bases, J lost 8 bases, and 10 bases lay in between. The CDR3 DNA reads TGTGCCAGCAGCACCGTAGGGGATGAGCAGTTCTTC. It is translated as CASSTVGDEQFF.

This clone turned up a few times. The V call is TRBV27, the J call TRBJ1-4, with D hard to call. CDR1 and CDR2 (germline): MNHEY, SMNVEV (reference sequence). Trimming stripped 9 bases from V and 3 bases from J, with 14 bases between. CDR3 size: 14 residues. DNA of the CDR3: TGTGCCAGTTCTCCGGCAAGGCCTAATGAAAAACTGTTTTTT. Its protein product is CASSPARPNEKLFF. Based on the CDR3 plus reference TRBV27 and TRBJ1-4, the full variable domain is EAQVTQNPRYLITVTGKKLTVTCSQNMNHEYMSWYRQDPGLGLRQIYYSMNVEVTDKGDVPEGYKVSRKEKRNFPLILESPSPNQTSLYFCASSPARPNEKLFFGSGTQLSVL.

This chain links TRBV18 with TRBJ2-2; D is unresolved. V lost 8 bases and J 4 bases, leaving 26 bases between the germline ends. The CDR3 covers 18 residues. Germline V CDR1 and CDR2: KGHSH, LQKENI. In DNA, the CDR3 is TGTGCCAGCCAGCTCACCACCGGGCCCTACCTTGGCACCGGGGAGCTGTTTTTT. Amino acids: CASQLTTGPYLGTGELFF.

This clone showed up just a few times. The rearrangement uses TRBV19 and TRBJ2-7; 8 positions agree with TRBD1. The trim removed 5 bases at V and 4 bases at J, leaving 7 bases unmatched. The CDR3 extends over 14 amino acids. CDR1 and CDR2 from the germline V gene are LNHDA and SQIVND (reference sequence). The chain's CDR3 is CASSHGTGPYEQYF. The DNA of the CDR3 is TGTGCCAGTAGTCACGGGACAGGACCTTACGAGCAGTACTTC.

The CDR3 DNA reads as TGTGCCAGCCGCCCCGATACATCGAGCATTCAGTACTTC. Translated, it gives CASRPDTSSIQYF. This chain joins TRBV9 and TRBJ2-4; D uncertain. Deletions cut 7 bases from V and 9 bases from J, with 17 bases between. From germline, CDR1 is SGDLS and CDR2 YYNGEE. The CDR3 length is 13 residues.

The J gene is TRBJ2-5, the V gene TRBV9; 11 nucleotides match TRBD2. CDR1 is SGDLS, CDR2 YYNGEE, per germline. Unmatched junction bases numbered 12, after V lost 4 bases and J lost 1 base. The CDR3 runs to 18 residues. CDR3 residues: CASSSAVAGGRAQETQYF. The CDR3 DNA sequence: TGTGCCAGCAGCTCAGCGGTAGCGGGGGGGCGGGCCCAAGAGACCCAGTACTTC. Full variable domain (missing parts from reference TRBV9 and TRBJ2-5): DSGVTQTPKHLITATGQRVTLRCSPRSGDLSVYWYQQSLDQGLQFLIQYYNGEERAKGNILERFSAQQFPDLHSELNLSSLELGDSALYFCASSSAVAGGRAQETQYFGPGTRLLVL.

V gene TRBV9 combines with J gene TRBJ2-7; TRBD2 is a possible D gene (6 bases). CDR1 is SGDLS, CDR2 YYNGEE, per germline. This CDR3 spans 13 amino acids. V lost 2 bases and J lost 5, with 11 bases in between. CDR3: CASSVGGRDEQYF. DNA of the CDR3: TGTGCCAGCAGCGTGGGGGGACGCGACGAGCAGTACTTC.

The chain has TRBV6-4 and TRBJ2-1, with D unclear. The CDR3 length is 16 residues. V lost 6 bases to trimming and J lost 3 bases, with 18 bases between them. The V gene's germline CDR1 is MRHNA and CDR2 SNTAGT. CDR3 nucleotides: TGTGCCAGCAGCCCTAAGGTGAGGACCCTCTACAATGAGCAGTTCTTC. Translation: CASSPKVRTLYNEQFF.

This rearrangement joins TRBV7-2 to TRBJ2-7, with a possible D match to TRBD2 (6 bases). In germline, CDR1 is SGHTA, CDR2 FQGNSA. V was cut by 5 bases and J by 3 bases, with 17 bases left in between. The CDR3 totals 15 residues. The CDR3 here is CASSPLMRGGYEQYF. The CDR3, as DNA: TGTGCCAGCAGCCCACTGATGAGGGGAGGCTACGAGCAGTACTTC.

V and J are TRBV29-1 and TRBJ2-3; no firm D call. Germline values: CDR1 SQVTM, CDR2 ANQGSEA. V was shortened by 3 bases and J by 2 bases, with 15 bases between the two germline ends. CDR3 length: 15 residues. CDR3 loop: CSVDGSLPPTDTQYF. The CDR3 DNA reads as TGCAGCGTTGATGGTAGTCTCCCCCCCACAGATACGCAGTATTTT.

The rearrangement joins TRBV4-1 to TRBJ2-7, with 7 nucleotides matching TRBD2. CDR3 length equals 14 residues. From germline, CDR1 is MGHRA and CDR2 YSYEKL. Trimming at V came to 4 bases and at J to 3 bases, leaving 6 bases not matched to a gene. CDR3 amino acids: CASSLLRGVYEQYF. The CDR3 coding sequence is TGCGCCAGCAGCCTCCTTCGGGGGGTCTACGAGCAGTACTTC.

The CDR3 coding sequence is TGTGCCAGCAGCAACGGGAGAGGGGGCAATCAGCCCCAGCATTTT. Its translation: CASSNGRGGNQPQHF. This chain uses TRBV21-1 with TRBJ1-5. TRBV21-1 is assigned pseudogene status. This CDR3 has 15 amino acids.

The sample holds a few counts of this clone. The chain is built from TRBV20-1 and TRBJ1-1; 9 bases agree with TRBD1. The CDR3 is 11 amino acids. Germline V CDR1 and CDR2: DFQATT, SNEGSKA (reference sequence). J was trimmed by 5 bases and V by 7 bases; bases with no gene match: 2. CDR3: CSVQGATEAFF. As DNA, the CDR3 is TGCAGTGTACAGGGGGCAACTGAAGCTTTCTTT.

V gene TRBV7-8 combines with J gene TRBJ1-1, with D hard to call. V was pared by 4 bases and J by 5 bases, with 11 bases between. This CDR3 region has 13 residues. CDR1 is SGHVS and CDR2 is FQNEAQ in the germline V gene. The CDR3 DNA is TGTGCCAGCAGCTGGCTGTCGTGGACTGAAGCTTTCTTT. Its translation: CASSWLSWTEAFF.

CDR3 sequence (DNA): TGTGCCAGCAAAGGGGGGCACAATGAGCAGTTCTTC. Its translation: CASKGGHNEQFF. V gene TRBV6-5 combines with J gene TRBJ2-1; TRBD1 or TRBD2 may be the D gene (6 bases each). Trimming removed 7 bases at V and 5 bases at J, with 9 bases between. Germline-derived CDR1 and CDR2 are MNHEY and SVGAGI. The CDR3 runs 12 residues.

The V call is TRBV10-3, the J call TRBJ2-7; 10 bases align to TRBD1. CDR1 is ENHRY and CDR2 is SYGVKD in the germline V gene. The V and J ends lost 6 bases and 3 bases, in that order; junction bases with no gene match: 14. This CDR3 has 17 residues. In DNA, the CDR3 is TGTGCCATCAGCGAGACAGGGGGCCTTATCATTAACTACGAGCAGTACTTC. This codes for CAISETGGLIINYEQYF.

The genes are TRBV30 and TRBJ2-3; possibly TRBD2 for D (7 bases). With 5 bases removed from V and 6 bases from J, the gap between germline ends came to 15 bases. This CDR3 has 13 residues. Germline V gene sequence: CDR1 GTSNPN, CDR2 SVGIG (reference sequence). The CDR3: CAWGGAAADTQYF. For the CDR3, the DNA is TGTGCCTGGGGGGGGGCGGCCGCCGATACGCAGTATTTT. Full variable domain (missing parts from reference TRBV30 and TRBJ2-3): SQTIHQWPATLVQPVGSPLSLECTVEGTSNPNLYWYRQAAGRGLQLLFYSVGIGQISSEVPQNLSASRPQDRQFILSSKKLLLSDSGFYLCAWGGAAADTQYFGPGTRLTVL.